This T cell receptor beta chain is from a study of shared clonotypes between healthy human individuals. Whole-study context: Each donor's CD8 memory used one plate, CD8 naive two, each CD4 subset three. Overall study results and limits: Among donors, the sharing of clonotypes was expected to be influenced by sequencing depth. The authors sampled blood alone, and tissue repertoires likely differ.

The healthy adult donors were HIV-negative and reported no recent acute infections or vaccinations. Germline-derived CDR1 and CDR2 are SGHDT and YYEEEE. V lost 4 bases and J 3 bases, leaving 17 bases between the germline ends. This CDR3 comprises 16 residues. This table comes from immunoSEQ multiplex PCR, and its TCRdb copy is limited to in-frame clones, with some not included. The table records around 720,000 clones, 73% of them present only once. A remark on this clone: Its antigen remains unknown.

The V gene is TRBV5-6, the J gene TRBJ2-1; TRBD2 might be the D (5 bases). The sample taken for sequencing was memory CD4+ T cells sorted from blood. Subset denoted: CD45RA-negative fraction. This receptor was taken from a woman in her thirties in good health. CDR3 DNA: TGTGCCAGCAGCCCTACGTTTAGCGCATACTACAATGAGCAGTTCTTC. Translated, it gives CASSPTFSAYYNEQFF. Using reference TRBV5-6 and TRBJ2-1 for the parts outside the CDR3, the full variable domain is DAGVTQSPTHLIKTRGQQVTLRCSPKSGHDTVSWYQQALGQGPQFIFQYYEEEERQRGNFPDRFSGHQFPNYSSELNVNALLLGDSALYLCASSPTFSAYYNEQFFGPGTRLTVL.